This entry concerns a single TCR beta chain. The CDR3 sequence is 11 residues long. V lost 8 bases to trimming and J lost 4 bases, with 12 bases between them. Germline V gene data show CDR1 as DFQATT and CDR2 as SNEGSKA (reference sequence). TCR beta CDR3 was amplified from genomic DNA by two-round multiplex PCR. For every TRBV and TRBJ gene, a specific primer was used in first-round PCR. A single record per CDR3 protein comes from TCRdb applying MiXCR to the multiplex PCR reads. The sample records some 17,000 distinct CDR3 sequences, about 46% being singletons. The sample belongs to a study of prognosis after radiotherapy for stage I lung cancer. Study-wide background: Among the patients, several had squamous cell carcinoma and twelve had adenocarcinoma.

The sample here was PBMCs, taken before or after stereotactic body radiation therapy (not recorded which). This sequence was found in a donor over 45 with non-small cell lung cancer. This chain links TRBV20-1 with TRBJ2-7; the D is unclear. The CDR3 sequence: CSSTVVYEQYF. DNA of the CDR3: TGCAGTTCTACCGTTGTTTACGAGCAGTACTTC.